This T cell receptor (beta chain) was profiled in a study of T cell responses to AZD1222 COVID-19 vaccine. Points from the study as a whole: Among AZD1222 vaccinees, only 5 to 7 were seropositive at baseline. Spike regions recognized by vaccine-associated CD4 TCRs spanned the protein, led by 160-218 and 743-854. Among the donors, most were white British and more were female, and clonal diversity was possibly underestimated. Variant regions that are unmutated are reportedly the target of nearly half of spike-specific TCRs.

V was cut by 6 bases and J by 5 bases, with 14 bases left in between. From germline, CDR1 is MNHEY and CDR2 SVGAGI. This CDR3 contains 13 residues. Turning to this clone: The target antigen is unknown.

Clones were read by immunoSEQ multiplex PCR, and TCRdb kept only the in-frame ones, dropping some. The sample records around 77,000 clones, approximately 90% being singletons. The sequences come from peripheral blood, collected on day 0 of AZD1222 vaccination. The gene calls are TRBV6-5 and TRBJ2-7; D is perhaps TRBD1 or TRBD2 (6 bases each). The sequence derives from an adult in good health. Here the CDR3 reads CASREGGMDEQYF. Written as DNA, the CDR3 is TGTGCCAGCAGGGAGGGGGGAATGGACGAGCAGTACTTC.